A single sample gave rise to the 3 T cell receptor beta chains below, sequenced in a study of beta chain features in type 1 diabetes. Sequencing targeted expressed TCRB transcripts, as all isolated RNA had been reverse transcribed. Some clones are missing from TCRdb's copy, which holds only in-frame ones; the method was immunoSEQ multiplex PCR. The sample contains 300,000 to 350,000 clones, 8% of which appear only once. Input material: central memory CD4+ T cells from blood. The receptors were gathered from a young woman in good health.

The sample holds many counts of this clone. The chain links TRBV4-2 to TRBJ1-2, with TRBD1 identical over 7 bases. Germline V lookup: CDR1 LGHNA, CDR2 YNFKEQ. CDR3 size: 14 residues. The trim removed 2 bases at V and 3 bases at J, leaving 3 bases unmatched. The CDR3 nucleotides are TGTGCCAGCAGCCAATACAGGGGACACTATGGCTACACCTTC. Its translation is CASSQYRGHYGYTF.

This clone was counted a few times. The rearrangement uses TRBV11-2 and TRBJ2-4, with a possible D match to TRBD2 (5 bases). The V end was cut by 1 base, the J end by 4 bases, with 8 bases between. From germline, CDR1 is SGHAT and CDR2 FQNNGV. This CDR3 spans 14 amino acids. The CDR3 reads CASSLARGKNIQYF. CDR3 DNA sequence: TGTGCCAGCAGCTTAGCTCGCGGGAAAAACATTCAGTACTTC. The whole variable domain, remainder taken from reference TRBV11-2 and TRBJ2-4, is EAGVAQSPRYKIIEKRQSVAFWCNPISGHATLYWYQQILGQGPKLLIQFQNNGVVDDSQLPKDRFSAERLKGVDSTLKIQPAKLEDSAVYLCASSLARGKNIQYFGAGTRLSVL.

This clone has only a few counts. This chain uses TRBV6-5 with TRBJ2-1; D perhaps matches TRBD2 (5 bases). The germline V gene encodes CDR1 MNHEY and CDR2 SVGAGI. The CDR3 is 14 amino acids. V was shortened by 5 bases and J by 5 bases, with 13 bases between the two germline ends. CDR3 sequence: CASSEQRINNEQFF. The DNA of the CDR3 is TGTGCCAGCAGTGAACAGCGGATCAACAATGAGCAGTTCTTC.